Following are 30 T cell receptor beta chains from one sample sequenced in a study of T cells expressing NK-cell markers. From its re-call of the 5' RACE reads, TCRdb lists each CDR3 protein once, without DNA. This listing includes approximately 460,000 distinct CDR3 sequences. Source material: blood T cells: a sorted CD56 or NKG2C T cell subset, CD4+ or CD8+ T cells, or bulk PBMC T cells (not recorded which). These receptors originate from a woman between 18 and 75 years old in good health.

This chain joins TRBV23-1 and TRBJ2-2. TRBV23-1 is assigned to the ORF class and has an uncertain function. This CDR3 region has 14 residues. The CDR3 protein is CASNRREYTGELFF.

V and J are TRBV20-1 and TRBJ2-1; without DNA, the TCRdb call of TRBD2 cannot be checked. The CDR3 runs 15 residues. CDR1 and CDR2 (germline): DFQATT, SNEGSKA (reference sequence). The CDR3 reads CSASSSTSSYNEQFF.

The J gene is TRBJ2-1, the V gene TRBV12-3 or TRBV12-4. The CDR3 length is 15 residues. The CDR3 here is CASSLAALSYNEQFF.

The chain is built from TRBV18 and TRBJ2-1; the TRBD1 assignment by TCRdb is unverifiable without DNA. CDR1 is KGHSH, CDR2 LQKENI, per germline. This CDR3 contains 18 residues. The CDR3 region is CASSRPRIQGSSYNEQFF.

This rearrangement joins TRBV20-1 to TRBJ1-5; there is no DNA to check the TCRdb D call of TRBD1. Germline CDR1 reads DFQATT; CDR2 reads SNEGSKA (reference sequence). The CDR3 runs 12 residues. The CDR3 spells CSAQEGGQPQHF.

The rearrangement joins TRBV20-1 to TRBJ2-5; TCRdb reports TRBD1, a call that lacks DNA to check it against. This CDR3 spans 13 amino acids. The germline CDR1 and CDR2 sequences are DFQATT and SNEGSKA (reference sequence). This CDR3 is CSAKQGMVETQYF.

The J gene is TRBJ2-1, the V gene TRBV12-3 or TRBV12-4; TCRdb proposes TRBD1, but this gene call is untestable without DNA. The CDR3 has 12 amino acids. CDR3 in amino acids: CASHGGGNEQFF.

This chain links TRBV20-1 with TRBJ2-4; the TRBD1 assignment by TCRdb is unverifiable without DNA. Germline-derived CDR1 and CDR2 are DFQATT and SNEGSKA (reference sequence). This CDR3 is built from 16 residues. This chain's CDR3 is CSAAGDQGDPKNIQYF.

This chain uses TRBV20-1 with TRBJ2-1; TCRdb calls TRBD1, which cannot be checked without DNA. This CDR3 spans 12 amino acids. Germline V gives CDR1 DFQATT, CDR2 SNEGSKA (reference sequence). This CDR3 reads CSAPKGAGEQFF.

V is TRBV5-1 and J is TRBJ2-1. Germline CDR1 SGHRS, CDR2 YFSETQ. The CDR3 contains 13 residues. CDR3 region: CASSLAVSNEQFF.

CDR3 loop: CASSLKGSGDNSPLHF. The chain couples TRBV12-3 or TRBV12-4 to TRBJ1-6; TCRdb names TRBD1, which stays unverified in the absence of DNA. There are 16 residues in the CDR3.

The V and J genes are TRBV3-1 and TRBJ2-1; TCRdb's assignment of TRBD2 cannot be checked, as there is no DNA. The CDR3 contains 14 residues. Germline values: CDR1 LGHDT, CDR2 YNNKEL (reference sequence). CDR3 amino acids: CASSHQGRADEQFF.

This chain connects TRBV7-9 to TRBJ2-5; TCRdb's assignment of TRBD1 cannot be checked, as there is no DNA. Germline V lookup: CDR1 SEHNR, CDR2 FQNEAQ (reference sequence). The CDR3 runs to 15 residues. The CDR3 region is CASSLAKTEQETQYF.

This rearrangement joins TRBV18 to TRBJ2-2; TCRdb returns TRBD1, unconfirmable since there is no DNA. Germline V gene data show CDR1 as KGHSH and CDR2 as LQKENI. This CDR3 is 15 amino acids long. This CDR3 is CASSPPRQHTGELFF.

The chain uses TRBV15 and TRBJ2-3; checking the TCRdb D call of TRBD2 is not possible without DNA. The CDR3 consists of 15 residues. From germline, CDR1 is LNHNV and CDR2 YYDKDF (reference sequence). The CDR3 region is CATSRGRDPMDTQYF. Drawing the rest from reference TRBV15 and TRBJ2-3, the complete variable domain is DAMVIQNPRYQVTQFGKPVTLSCSQTLNHNVMYWYQQKSSQAPKLLFHYYDKDFNNEADTPDNFQSRRPNTSFCFLDIRSPGLGDTAMYLCATSRGRDPMDTQYFGPGTRLTVL.

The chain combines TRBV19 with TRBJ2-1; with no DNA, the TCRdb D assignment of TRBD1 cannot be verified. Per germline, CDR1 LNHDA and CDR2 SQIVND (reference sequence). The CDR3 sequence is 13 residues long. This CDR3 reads CASSMVQGDEQFF.

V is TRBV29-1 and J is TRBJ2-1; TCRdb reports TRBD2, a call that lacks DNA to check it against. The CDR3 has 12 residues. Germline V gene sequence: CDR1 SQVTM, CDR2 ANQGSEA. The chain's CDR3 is CSVGGGRNEQFF.

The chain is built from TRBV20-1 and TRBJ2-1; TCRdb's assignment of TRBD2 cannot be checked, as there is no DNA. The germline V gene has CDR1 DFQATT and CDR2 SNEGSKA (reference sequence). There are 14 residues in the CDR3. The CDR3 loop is CSAEGTSAYNEQFF.

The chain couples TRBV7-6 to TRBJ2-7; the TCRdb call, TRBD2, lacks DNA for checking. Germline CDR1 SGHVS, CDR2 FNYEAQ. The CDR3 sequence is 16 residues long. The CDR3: CASSSDLAWEGSEQYF.

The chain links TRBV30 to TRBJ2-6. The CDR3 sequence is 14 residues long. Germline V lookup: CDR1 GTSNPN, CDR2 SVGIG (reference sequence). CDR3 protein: CAWRGISGANVLTF.

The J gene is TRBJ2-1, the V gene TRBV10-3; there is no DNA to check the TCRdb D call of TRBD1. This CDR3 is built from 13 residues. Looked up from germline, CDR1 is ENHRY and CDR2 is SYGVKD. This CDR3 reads CAISESEGHGQFF.

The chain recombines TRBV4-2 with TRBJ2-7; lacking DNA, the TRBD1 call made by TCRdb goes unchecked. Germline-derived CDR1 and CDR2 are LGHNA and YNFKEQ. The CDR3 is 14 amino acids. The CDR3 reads CASSQGQGAREQYF.

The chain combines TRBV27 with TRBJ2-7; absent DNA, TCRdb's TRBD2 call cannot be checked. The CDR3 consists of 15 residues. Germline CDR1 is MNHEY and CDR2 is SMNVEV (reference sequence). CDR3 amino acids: CASSSLLVLGDEQYF.

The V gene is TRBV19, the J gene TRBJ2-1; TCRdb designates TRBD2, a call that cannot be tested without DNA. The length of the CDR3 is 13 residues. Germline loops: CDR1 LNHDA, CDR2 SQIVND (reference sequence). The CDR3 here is CASGKLVFNEQFF.

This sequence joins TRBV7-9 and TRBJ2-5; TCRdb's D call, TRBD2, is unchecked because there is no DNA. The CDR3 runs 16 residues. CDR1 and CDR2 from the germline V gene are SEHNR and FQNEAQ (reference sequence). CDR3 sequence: CASSLISTSGRETQYF.

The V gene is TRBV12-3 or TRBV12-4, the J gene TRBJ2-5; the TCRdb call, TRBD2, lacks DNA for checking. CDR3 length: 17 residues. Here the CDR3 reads CASGPSGGAPYQETQYF.

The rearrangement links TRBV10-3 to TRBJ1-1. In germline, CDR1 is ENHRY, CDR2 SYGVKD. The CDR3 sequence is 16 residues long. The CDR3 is CAISEGLQVGVAEAFF.

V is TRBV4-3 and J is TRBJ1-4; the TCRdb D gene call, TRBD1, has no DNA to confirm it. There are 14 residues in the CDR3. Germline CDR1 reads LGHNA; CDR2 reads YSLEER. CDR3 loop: CASSPQGRGEKLFF.

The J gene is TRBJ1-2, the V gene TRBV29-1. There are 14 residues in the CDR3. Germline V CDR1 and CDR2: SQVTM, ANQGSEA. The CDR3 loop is CSVEDRSAPDGYTF.

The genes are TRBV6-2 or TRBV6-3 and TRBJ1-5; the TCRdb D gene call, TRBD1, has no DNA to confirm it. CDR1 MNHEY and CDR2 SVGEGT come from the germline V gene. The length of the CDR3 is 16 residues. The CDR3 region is CASSYAQGALNQPQHF.